This is a list of T cell receptor beta chains from one sample in a study of blood T cells in healthy people across ages. MiXCR, run by TCRdb on the 5' RACE reads, gives a single entry per CDR3 protein. The table lists over 600,000 distinct CDR3 sequences, around 21% of them singletons. The material sequenced was blood. The receptor source for this set is a man between 65 and 80 years old in good health. CDR3s include the opening cysteine and the closing phenylalanine or tryptophan. The D gene is left open where the match is weak. Expanded clones are given a class, and other clones once, few, many or no size at all.

v_call,clone_size,d_call,cdr3_length,j_call,cdr3_aa,cdr3_nt
TRBV3-1,few,-,14,TRBJ1-1,CASSPLLGNTEAFF,TGTGCCAGCAGCCCACTGTTGGGGAACACTGAAGCTTTCTTT
TRBV4-1,-,TRBD2,19,TRBJ2-1,CASSQMTSGGSPSYNEQFF,TGCGCCAGCAGCCAAATGACTAGCGGGGGAAGCCCATCCTACAATGAGCAGTTCTTC
TRBV21-1,few,-,13,TRBJ2-5,CANSIHRAQTQYF,TGTGCCAACAGCATCCACAGGGCCCAGACCCAGTACTTC
TRBV6-1,-,-,13,TRBJ2-7,CASSEGGIGEQYF,TGTGCCAGCAGTGAAGGAGGGATCGGCGAGCAGTACTTC
TRBV2,few,TRBD1,15,TRBJ2-5,CASSSDRGIAETQYF,TGTGCCAGCAGTTCGGACAGGGGGATTGCAGAGACCCAGTACTTC
TRBV6-5,many,-,12,TRBJ1-1,CASSGRNTEAFF,TGTGCCAGCAGTGGACGGAACACTGAAGCTTTCTTT
TRBV27,-,-,14,TRBJ1-4,CASSLSSPREKLFF,TGTGCCAGCAGTTTATCGAGCCCGAGAGAAAAACTGTTTTTT
TRBV7-6,few,-,17,TRBJ2-1,CASSLEPRDTPYNEQFF,TGTGCCAGCAGCTTGGAGCCCCGGGACACCCCCTACAATGAGCAGTTCTTC
TRBV2,once,-,10,TRBJ2-7,CATAQHEQYF,TGTGCCACCGCCCAGCACGAGCAGTACTTC
TRBV20-1,once,-,16,TRBJ2-3,CSARGPGALNTDTQYF,TGCAGTGCTAGAGGGCCCGGGGCCCTGAACACAGATACGCAGTATTTT
TRBV2,-,TRBD2,13,TRBJ2-1,CASSVGLVYEQFF,TGTGCCAGCAGTGTGGGACTAGTCTATGAGCAGTTCTTC
TRBV4-3,-,TRBD1,16,TRBJ1-2,CASSRQGQGAKYGYTF,TGCGCCAGCAGCCGACAGGGACAGGGGGCAAAATATGGCTACACCTTC